The sequence of this T cell receptor beta chain was determined in a study of T cells in Graves' hyperthyroidism and ophthalmopathy. The J segment lost 5 bases and the V segment lost 0 bases, leaving 2 bases of the junction unmatched. The CDR3 length is 15 residues. Germline V CDR1 and CDR2: SGHRS, YFSETQ. Amplified TCR beta CDR3 regions derived from RNA transcripts. Initially, a first-round RT-PCR of the TCR CDR3 employed the HTBI primer set. A single record per CDR3 protein comes from TCRdb applying MiXCR to the multiplex PCR reads. In the table there are about 600,000 distinct CDR3 sequences, approximately 14% of which are singletons.

The rearrangement uses TRBV5-1 and TRBJ2-5, with 12 bases fitting TRBD2. This TCR was recovered from a woman aged 18-29 years with Graves' ophthalmopathy. Sequenced: blood. DNA for the CDR3: TGCGCCAGCAGCTTGGGGACTAGCGGGGCGGAGACCCAGTACTTC. It specifies CASSLGTSGAETQYF.